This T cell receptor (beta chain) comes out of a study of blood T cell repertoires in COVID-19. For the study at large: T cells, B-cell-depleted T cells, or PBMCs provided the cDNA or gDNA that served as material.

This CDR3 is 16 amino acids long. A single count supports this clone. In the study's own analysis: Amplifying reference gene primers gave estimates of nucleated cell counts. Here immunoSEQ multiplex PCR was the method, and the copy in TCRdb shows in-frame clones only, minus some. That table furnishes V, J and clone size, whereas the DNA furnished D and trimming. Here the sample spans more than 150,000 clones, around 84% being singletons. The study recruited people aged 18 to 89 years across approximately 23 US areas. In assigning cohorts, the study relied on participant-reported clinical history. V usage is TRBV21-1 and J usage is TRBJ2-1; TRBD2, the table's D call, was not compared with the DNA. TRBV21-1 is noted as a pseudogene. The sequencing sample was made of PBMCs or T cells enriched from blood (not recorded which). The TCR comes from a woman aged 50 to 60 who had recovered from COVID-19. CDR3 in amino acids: CASSKDRLSSYNEQFF. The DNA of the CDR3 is TGTGCCAGCAGCAAAGATCGCCTGAGCTCCTACAATGAGCAGTTCTTC.